This T cell receptor (beta chain) was identified in a study of post-analysis software for immune sequencing data. TCR beta libraries were prepared from cDNA with unique molecular identifiers. Each CDR3 protein gets one entry after TCRdb re-called the PCR reads with MiXCR. The sample yields approximately 250,000 distinct CDR3 sequences, approximately 34% seen once. Germline V gives CDR1 SGHRS, CDR2 YFSETQ. This CDR3 contains 14 residues. V lost 4 bases and J lost 6; bases outside the gene matches: 8. This clonotype was observed a handful of times. Its antigen remains unknown. Findings of the study overall: Included in a set of roughly 5 TRBV segments more frequent in patients than controls were TRBV5-6, TRBV5-1 and TRBV20-1.

This chain uses TRBV5-1 with TRBJ1-1, with TRBD1 matching 8 bases. Sequencing used blood. This clonotype was obtained from a girl aged 10-17 years with multiple sclerosis. CDR3 bases: TGCGCCAGCAGCGAACAGGGGGTGGGCGCTGAAGCTTTCTTT. Residues: CASSEQGVGAEAFF.